This record concerns one T cell receptor beta chain sequence. Its antigen is undetermined. The data were taken from a study of cytomegalovirus exposure and HLA in healthy donors. Study context: Earlier, roughly 180 million T cells were analyzed, and 95 million to 140 million unique TCR beta sequences were found among them. Overall study results and limits: The sole available immune exposure information was CMV serostatus.

The CDR3 extends over 15 amino acids. Trimming pared 4 bases from V and 4 bases from J, leaving 11 bases between. Germline V lookup: CDR1 SNHLY, CDR2 FYNNEI. Vbeta (60) and Jbeta (13) primers were used in the PCR. TCRdb's table, derived via immunoSEQ multiplex PCR, lists solely in-frame clones and lacks some. The sample has about 150,000 clones; roughly 80% are singletons. This sequence joins TRBV2 and TRBJ1-6, with a tentative D call TRBD1 (5 bases). The sequence was obtained from a man younger than 45 in good health and CMV-seropositive. The sequencing sample was made of PBMCs. CDR3 in DNA: TGTGCCAGCAGTGCCTTAGGGGATTATAATTCACCCCTCCACTTT. It is translated as CASSALGDYNSPLHF. The variable domain in full, completed from reference TRBV2 and TRBJ1-6, reads EPEVTQTPSHQVTQMGQEVILRCVPISNHLYFYWYRQILGQKVEFLVSFYNNEISEKSEIFDDQFSVERPDGSNFTLKIRSTKLEDSAMYFCASSALGDYNSPLHFGNGTRLTVT.